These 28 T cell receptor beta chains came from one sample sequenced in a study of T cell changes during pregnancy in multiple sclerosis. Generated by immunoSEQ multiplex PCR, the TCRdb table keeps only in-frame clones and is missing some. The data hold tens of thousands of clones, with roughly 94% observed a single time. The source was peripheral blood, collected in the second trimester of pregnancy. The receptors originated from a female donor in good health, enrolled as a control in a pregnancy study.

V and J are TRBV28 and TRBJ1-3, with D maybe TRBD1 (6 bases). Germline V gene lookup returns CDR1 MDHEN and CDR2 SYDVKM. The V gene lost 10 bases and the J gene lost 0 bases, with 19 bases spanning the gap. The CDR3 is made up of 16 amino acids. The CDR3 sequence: CATQGGGEDSGNTIYF. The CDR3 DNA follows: TGTGCCACCCAGGGAGGGGGTGAGGACTCTGGAAACACCATATATTTT.

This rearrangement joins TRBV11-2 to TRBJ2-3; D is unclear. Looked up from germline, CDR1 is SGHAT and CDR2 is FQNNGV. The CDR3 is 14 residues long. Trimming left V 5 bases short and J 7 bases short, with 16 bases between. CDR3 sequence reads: CASSPRGSAYTQYF. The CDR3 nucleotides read TGTGCCAGCAGCCCCCGCGGCAGTGCTTATACGCAGTATTTT.

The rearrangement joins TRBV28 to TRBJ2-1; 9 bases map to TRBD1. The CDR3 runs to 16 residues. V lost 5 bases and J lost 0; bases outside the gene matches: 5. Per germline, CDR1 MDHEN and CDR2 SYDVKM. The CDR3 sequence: CASSTSTGGSYNEQFF. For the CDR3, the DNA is TGTGCCAGCAGTACCTCGACAGGGGGCTCCTACAATGAGCAGTTCTTC.

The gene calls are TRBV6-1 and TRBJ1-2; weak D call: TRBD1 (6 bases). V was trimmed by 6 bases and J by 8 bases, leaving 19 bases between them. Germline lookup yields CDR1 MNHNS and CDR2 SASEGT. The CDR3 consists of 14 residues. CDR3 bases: TGTGCCAGCAGCCGGGAGGACAGCCCGATAGGCTACACCTTC. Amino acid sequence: CASSREDSPIGYTF.

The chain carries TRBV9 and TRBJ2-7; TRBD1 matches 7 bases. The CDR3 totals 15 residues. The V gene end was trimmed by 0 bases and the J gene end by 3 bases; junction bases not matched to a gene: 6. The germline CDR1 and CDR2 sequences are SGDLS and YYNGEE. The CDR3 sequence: CASSVATGANYEQYF. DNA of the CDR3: TGTGCCAGCAGCGTAGCTACAGGGGCGAACTACGAGCAGTACTTC.

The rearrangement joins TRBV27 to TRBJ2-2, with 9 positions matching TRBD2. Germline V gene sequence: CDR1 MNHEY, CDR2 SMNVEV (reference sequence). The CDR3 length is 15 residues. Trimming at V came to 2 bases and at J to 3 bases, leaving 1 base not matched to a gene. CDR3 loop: CASSLAGGYTGELFF. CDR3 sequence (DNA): TGTGCCAGCAGTTTAGCGGGAGGGTACACCGGGGAGCTGTTTTTT.

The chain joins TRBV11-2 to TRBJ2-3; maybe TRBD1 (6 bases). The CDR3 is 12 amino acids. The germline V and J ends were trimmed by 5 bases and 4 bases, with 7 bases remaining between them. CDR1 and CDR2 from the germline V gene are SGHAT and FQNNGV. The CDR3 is CASSAGADTQYF. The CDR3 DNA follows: TGTGCCAGCAGCGCAGGGGCAGATACGCAGTATTTT.

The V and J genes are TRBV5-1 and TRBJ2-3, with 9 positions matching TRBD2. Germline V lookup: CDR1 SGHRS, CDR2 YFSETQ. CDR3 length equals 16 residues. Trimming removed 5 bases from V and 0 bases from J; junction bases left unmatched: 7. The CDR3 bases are TGCGCCAGCAGAACCCTAGCGGGATACAGCACAGATACGCAGTATTTT. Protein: CASRTLAGYSTDTQYF. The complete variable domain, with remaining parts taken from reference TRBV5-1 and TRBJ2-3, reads KAGVTQTPRYLIKTRGQQVTLSCSPISGHRSVSWYQQTPGQGLQFLFEYFSETQRNKGNFPGRFSGRQFSNSRSEMNVSTLELGDSALYLCASRTLAGYSTDTQYFGPGTRLTVL.

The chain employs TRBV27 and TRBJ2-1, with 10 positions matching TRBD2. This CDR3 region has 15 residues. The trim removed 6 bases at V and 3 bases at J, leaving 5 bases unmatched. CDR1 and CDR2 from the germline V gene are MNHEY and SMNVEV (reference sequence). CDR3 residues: CASSLAGEGYNEQFF. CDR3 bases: TGTGCCAGCAGCCTAGCGGGAGAGGGCTACAATGAGCAGTTCTTC.

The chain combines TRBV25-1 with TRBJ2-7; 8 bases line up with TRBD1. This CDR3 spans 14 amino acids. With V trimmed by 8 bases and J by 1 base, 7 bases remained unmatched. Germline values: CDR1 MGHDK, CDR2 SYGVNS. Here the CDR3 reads CASRGQDASYEQYF. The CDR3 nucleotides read TGTGCCAGCCGGGGACAGGACGCTTCCTACGAGCAGTACTTC.

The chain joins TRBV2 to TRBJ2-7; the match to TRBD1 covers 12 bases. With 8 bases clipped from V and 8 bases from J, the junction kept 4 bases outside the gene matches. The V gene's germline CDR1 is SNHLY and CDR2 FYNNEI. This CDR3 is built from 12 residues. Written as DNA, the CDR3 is TGTGCCAGCGGGACAGGGGGCAACAAGCAGTACTTC. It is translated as CASGTGGNKQYF.

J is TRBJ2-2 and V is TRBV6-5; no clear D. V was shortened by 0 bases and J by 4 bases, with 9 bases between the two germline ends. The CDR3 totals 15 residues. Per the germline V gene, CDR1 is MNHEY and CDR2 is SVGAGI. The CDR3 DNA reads TGTGCCAGCAGTTACTCGAAGAGAGCCACCGGGGAGCTGTTTTTT. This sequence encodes CASSYSKRATGELFF.

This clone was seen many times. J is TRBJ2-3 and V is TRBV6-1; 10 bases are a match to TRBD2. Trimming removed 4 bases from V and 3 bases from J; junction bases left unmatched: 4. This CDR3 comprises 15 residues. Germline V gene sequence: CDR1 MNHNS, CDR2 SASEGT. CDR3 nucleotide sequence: TGTGCCAGCAGTGTCCTAGCGGGAGAGACAGATACGCAGTATTTT. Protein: CASSVLAGETDTQYF.

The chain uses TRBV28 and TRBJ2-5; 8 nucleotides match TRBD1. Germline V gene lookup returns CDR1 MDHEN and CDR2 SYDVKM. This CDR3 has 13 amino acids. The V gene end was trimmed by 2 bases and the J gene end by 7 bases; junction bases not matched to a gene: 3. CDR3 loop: CASSLAGGGTQYF. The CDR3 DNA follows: TGTGCCAGCAGTTTAGCAGGGGGCGGGACCCAGTACTTC.

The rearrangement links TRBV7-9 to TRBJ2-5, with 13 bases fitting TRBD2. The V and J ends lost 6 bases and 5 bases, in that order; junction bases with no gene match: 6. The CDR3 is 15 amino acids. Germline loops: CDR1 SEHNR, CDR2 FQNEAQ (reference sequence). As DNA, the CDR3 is TGTGCCAGCAGTCCACTAGCGGGAGGGGAGGAGACCCAGTACTTC. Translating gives CASSPLAGGEETQYF.

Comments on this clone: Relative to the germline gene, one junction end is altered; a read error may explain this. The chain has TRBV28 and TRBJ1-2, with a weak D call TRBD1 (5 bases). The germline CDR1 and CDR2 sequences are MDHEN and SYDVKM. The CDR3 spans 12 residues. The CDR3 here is CASSFVRELGVF. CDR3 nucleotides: TGTGCCAGCAGTTTCGTCCGGGAGTTGGGGGTCTTC.

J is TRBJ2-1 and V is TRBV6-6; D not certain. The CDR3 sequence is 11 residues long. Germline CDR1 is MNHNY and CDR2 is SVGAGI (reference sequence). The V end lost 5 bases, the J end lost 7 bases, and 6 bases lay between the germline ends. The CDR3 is CASSPQNEQFF. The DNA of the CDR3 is TGTGCCAGCAGTCCCCAAAATGAGCAGTTCTTC.

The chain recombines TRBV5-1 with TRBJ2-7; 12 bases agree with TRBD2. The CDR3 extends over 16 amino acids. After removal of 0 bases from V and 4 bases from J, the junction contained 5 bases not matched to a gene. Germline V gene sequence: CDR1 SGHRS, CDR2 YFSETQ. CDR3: CASSLGLAGEGYEQYF. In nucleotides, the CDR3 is TGCGCCAGCAGCTTGGGACTAGCGGGAGAAGGATACGAGCAGTACTTC.

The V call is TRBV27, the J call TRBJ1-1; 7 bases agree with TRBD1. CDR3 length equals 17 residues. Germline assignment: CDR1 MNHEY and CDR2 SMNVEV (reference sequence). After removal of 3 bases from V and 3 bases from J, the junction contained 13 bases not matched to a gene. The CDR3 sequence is CASSLARGDPNYTEAFF. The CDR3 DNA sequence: TGTGCCAGCAGTTTGGCCAGGGGGGACCCCAACTACACTGAAGCTTTCTTT.

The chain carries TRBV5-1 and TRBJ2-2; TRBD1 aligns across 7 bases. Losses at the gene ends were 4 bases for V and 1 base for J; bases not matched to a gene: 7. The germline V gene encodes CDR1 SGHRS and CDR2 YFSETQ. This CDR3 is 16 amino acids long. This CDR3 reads CASSVDRRRNTGELFF. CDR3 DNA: TGCGCCAGCAGCGTGGACAGGCGTAGGAACACCGGGGAGCTGTTTTTT.

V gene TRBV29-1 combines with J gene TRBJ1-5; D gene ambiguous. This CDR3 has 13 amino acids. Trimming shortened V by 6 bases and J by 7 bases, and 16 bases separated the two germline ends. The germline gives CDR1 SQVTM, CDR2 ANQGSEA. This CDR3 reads CSVGGSSGQPQHF. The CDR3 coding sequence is TGCAGCGTGGGAGGGAGTTCTGGGCAGCCCCAGCATTTT.

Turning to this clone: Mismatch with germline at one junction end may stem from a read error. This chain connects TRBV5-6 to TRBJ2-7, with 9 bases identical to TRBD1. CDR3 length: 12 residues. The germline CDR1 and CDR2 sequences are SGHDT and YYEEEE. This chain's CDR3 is CASSPTGGQGDF. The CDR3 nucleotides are TGTGCCAGCAGCCCCACCGGGGGACAGGGAGACTTC.

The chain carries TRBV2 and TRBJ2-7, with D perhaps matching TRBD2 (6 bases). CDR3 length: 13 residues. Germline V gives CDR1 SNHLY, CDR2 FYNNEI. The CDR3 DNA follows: TGTGCTTCGTCTGGGGAGGTTTCCTACGAGCAGTACTTC. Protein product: CASSGEVSYEQYF.

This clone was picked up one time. The CDR3 DNA is TGTGCCAGCAGCCCCCCTCGCAGTCGAGAGACCCAGTACTTC. This encodes CASSPPRSRETQYF. This chain links TRBV7-2 with TRBJ2-5; D is undetermined. CDR3 length: 14 amino acids. Trimming took off 5 bases at V and 4 bases at J, with 14 bases between the two ends. Germline CDR1 is SGHTA and CDR2 is FQGNSA. The full variable domain, completed using reference TRBV7-2 and TRBJ2-5, is GAGVSQSPSNKVTEKGKDVELRCDPISGHTALYWYRQSLGQGLEFLIYFQGNSAPDKSGLPSDRFSAERTGGSVSTLTIQRTQQEDSAVYLCASSPPRSRETQYFGPGTRLLVL.

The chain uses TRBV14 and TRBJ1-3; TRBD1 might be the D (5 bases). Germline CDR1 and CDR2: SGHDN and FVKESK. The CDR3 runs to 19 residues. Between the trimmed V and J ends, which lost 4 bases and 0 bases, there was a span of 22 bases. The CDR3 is CASSPMGGDLISSGNTIYF. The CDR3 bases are TGTGCCAGCAGCCCGATGGGAGGGGACCTAATCAGCTCTGGAAACACCATATATTTT.

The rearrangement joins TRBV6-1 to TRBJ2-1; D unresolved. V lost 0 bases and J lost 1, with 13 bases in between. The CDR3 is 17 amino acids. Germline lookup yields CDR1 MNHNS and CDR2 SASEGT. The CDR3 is CASSEAVGAMSYNEQFF. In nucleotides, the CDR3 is TGTGCCAGCAGTGAAGCGGTAGGAGCGATGTCCTACAATGAGCAGTTCTTC.

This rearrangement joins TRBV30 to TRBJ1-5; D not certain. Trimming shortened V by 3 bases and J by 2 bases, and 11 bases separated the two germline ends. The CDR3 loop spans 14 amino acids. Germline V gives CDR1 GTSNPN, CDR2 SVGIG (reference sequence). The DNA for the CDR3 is TGTGCCTGGAGCCCGGGTGCTGGCAATCAGCCCCAGCATTTT. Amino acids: CAWSPGAGNQPQHF.

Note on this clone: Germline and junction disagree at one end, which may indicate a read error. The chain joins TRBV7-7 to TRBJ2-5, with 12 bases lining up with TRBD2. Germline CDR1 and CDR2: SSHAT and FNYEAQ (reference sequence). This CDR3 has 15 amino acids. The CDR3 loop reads CASSRTSGVQETQYF. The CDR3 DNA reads TGTGCTAGCAGCCGGACTAGCGGGGTACAAGAGACCCAGTACTTC.